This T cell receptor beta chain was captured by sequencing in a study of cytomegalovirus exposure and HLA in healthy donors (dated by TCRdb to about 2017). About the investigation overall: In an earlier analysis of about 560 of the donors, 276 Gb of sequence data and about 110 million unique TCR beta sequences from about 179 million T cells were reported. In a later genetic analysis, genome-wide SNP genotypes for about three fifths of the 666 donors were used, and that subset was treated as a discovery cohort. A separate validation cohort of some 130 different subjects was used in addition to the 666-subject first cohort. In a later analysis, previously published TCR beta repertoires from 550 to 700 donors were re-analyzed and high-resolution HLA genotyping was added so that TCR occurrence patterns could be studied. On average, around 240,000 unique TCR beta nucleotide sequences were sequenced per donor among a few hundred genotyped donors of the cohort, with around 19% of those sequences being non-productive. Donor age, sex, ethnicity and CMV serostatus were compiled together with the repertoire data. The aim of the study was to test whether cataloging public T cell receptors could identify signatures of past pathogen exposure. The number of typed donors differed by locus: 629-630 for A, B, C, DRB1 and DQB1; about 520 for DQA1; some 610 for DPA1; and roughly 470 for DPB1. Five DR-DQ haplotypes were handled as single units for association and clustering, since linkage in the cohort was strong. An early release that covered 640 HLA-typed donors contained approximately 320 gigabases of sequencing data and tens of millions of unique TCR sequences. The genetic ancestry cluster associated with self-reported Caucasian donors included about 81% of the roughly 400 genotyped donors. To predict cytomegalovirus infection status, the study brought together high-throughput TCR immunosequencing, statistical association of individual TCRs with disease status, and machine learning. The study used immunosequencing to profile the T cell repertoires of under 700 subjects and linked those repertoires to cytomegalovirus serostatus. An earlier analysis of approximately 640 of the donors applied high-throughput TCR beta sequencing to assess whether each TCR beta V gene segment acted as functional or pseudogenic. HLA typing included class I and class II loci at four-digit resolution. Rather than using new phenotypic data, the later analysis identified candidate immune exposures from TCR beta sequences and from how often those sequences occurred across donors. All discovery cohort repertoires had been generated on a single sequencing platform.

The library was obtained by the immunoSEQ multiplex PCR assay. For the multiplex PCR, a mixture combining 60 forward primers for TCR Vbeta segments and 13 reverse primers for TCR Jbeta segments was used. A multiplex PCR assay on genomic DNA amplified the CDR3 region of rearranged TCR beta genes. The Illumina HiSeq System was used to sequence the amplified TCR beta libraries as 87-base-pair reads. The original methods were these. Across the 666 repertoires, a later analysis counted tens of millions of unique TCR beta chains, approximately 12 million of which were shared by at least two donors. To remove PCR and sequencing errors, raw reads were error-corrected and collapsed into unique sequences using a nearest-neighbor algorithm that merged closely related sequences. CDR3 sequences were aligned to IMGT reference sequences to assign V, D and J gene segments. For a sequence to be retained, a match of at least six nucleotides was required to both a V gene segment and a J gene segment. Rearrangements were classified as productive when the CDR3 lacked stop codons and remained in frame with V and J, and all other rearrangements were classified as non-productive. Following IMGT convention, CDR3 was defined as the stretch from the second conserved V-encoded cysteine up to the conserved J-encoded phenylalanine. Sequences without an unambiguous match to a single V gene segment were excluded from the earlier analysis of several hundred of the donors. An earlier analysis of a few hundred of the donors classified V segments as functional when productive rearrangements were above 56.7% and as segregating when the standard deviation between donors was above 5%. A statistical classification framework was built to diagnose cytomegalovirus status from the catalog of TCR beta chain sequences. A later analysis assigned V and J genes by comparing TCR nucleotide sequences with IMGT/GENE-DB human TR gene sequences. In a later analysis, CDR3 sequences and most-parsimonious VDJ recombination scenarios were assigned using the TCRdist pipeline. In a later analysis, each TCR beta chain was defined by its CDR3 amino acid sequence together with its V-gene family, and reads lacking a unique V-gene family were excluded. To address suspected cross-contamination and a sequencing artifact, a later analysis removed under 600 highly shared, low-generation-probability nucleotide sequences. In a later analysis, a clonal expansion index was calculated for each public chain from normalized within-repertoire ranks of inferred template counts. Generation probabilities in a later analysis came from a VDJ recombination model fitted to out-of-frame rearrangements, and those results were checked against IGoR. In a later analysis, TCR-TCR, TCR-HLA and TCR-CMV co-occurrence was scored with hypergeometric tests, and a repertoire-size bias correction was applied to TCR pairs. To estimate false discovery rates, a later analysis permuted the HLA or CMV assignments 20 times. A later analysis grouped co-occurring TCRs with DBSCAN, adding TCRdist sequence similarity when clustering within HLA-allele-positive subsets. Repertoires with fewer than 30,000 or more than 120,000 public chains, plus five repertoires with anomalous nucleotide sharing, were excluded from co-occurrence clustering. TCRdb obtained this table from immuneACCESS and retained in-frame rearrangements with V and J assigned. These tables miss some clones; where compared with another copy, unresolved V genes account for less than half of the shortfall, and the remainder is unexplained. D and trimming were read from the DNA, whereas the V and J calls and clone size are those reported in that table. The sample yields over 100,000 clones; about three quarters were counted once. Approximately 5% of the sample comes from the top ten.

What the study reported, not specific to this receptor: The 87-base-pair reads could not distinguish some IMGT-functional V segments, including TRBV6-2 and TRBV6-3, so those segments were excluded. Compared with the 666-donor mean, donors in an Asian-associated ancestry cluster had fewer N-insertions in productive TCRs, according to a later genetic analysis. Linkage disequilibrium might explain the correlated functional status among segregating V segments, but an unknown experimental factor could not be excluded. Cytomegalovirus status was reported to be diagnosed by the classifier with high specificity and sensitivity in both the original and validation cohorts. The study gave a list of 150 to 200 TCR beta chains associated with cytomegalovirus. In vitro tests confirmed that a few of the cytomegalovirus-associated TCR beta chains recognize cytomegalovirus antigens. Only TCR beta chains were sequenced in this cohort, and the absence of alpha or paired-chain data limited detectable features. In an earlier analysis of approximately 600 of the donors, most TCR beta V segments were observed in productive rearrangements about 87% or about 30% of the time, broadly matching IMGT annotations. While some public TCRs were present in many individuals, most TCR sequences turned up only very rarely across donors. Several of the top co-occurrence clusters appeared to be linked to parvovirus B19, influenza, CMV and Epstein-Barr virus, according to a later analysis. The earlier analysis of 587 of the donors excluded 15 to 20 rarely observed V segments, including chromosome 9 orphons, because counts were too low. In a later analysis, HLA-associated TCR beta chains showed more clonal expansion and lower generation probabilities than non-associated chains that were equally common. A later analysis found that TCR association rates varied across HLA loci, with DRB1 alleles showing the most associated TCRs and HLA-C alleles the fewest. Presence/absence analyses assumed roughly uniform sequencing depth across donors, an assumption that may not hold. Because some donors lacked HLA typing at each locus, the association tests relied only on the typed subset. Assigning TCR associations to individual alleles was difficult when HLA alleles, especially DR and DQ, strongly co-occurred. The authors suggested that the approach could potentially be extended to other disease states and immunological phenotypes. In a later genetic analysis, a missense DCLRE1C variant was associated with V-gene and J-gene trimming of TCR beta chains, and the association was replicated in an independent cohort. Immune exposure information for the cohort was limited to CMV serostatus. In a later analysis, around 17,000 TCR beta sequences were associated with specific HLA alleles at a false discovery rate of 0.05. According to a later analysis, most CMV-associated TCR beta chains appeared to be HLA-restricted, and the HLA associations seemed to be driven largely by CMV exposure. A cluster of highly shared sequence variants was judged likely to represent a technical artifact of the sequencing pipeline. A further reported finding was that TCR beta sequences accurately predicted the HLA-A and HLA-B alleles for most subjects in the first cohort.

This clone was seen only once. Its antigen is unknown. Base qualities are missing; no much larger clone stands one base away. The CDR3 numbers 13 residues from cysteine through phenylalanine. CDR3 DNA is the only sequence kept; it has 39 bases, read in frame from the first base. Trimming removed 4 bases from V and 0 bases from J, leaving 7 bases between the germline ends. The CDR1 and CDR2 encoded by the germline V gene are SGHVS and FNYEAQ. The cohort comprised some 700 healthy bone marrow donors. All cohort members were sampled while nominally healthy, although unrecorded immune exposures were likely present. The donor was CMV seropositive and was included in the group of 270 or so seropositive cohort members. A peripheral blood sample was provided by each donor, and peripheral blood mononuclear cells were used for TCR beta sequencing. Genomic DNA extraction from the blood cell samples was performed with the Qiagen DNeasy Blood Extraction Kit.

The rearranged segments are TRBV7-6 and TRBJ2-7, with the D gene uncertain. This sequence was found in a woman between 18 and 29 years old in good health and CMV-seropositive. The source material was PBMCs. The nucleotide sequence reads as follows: TGTGCCAGCAGCTCTCCGAGCTCCTACGAGCAGTACTTC. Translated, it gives CASSSPSSYEQYF.